This passage covers 10 T cell receptor beta chains from one sample sequenced in a study of CD8 T cell repertoires and HIV-1 epitope variants. Method: immunoSEQ multiplex PCR; TCRdb's copy keeps in-frame clones and lacks some. The table includes roughly 2,000 clones, 71% detected once. These receptors are not linked to any known antigen. Sequenced material: cultured CD8+ T cells derived from PBMCs. The receptors come from a male donor with HIV.

V gene TRBV5-1 combines with J gene TRBJ2-1; D gene unclear. The V end lost 0 bases, the J end lost 5 bases, and 6 bases lay between the germline ends. CDR1 SGHRS and CDR2 YFSETQ come from the germline V gene. The CDR3 spans 13 residues. The CDR3 DNA reads as TGCGCCAGCAGCTTGGCACTGGACAATGAGCAGTTCTTC. It encodes CASSLALDNEQFF.

V gene TRBV13 combines with J gene TRBJ2-7, with TRBD2 matching 12 bases. The length of the CDR3 is 17 residues. J lost 4 bases, V lost 4 bases, and 11 bases had no gene match. CDR1 PRHDT and CDR2 FYEKMQ come from the germline V gene (reference sequence). This chain's CDR3 is CASSSTSGSGGGYEQYF. The CDR3 bases are TGTGCCAGCAGCTCGACTAGCGGGAGCGGGGGGGGATACGAGCAGTACTTC. The complete variable domain, with remaining parts taken from reference TRBV13 and TRBJ2-7, reads AAGVIQSPRHLIKEKRETATLKCYPIPRHDTVYWYQQGPGQDPQFLISFYEKMQSDKGSIPDRFSAQQFSDYHSELNMSSLELGDSALYFCASSSTSGSGGGYEQYFGPGTRLTVT.

The rearrangement links TRBV28 to TRBJ1-5; D may be TRBD1 (5 bases). There are 16 residues in the CDR3. V was clipped by 4 bases and J by 0 bases, with 13 bases between them. Looked up from germline, CDR1 is MDHEN and CDR2 is SYDVKM. The CDR3 here is CASSSAPGISNQPQHF. DNA of the CDR3: TGTGCCAGCAGTTCCGCCCCAGGGATTAGCAATCAGCCCCAGCATTTT.

The rearrangement uses TRBV4-2 and TRBJ2-1; tentatively, D is TRBD1 or TRBD2 (7 bases each). V was cut by 1 base and J by 4 bases, with 17 bases left in between. Germline loops: CDR1 LGHNA, CDR2 YNFKEQ. The CDR3 has 17 residues. The chain's CDR3 is CASSQVTGREGYNEQFF. The CDR3 DNA follows: TGTGCCAGCAGCCAAGTGACAGGGAGGGAGGGATACAATGAGCAGTTCTTC.

Sample share makes this clone large. The chain combines TRBV7-2 with TRBJ1-2; TRBD1 is a possible D gene (6 bases). Trimming took off 2 bases at V and 8 bases at J, with 15 bases between the two ends. Germline values: CDR1 SGHTA, CDR2 FQGNSA. This CDR3 region has 14 residues. CDR3 region: CASSLQVPGEGYTF. Written as DNA, the CDR3 is TGTGCCAGCAGCTTACAGGTGCCAGGGGAAGGCTACACCTTC.

This clone is hyperexpanded by share. This chain joins TRBV27 and TRBJ2-1, with 7 bases matching TRBD1. Germline-derived CDR1 and CDR2 are MNHEY and SMNVEV (reference sequence). V lost 0 bases, J lost 1 base, and 3 bases stayed unmatched. This CDR3 spans 16 amino acids. The CDR3 DNA sequence: TGTGCCAGCAGTTTATCACAGGGGATATCCTACAATGAGCAGTTCTTC. Translation: CASSLSQGISYNEQFF.

The rearrangement uses TRBV7-8 and TRBJ2-1; D is possibly TRBD2 (5 bases). This CDR3 is 15 amino acids long. The V end lost 1 base, the J end lost 4 bases, and 11 bases lay between the germline ends. Germline V gene lookup returns CDR1 SGHVS and CDR2 FQNEAQ. CDR3 residues: CASSLESGTYNEQFF. The DNA of the CDR3 is TGTGCCAGCAGCTTAGAGAGCGGTACTTACAATGAGCAGTTCTTC.

The V and J genes are TRBV10-2 and TRBJ1-1; possibly TRBD1 for D (5 bases). Germline lookup yields CDR1 WSHSY and CDR2 SAAADI. V dropped 7 bases and J dropped 1 base, with 10 bases sitting between them. The CDR3 extends over 13 amino acids. The CDR3 here is CASKQARNTEAFF. The CDR3 DNA sequence: TGCGCCAGCAAACAGGCTAGGAACACTGAAGCTTTCTTT.

This clone occurred a few times. The chain is built from TRBV5-4 and TRBJ1-1, with D possibly being TRBD1 (5 bases). Looked up from germline, CDR1 is SGHNT and CDR2 is YYREEE (reference sequence). CDR3 length: 13 residues. V dropped 0 bases and J dropped 5 bases, with 8 bases sitting between them. The CDR3 loop is CASSLAEGTEAFF. CDR3 sequence (DNA): TGTGCCAGCAGCTTGGCCGAGGGGACTGAAGCTTTCTTT.

V usage is TRBV5-1 and J usage is TRBJ2-7; 8 bases are a match to TRBD2. The junction had 6 bases not matched to a gene; V was cut back by 6 bases and J by 1 base. The CDR3 loop spans 14 amino acids. CDR1 is SGHRS, CDR2 YFSETQ, per germline. The CDR3 sequence: CASTETGGSYEQYF. The CDR3 nucleotides read TGCGCCAGCACCGAAACGGGAGGGTCCTACGAGCAGTACTTC.